These T cell receptor beta chains were read from a single sample in a study of graft-versus-host responses after intestinal transplantation. Clones were read by immunoSEQ multiplex PCR, and TCRdb kept only the in-frame ones, dropping some. This sample has 60,000 to 90,000 clones, with around 90% found just once. These TCRs' antigens remain unknown. Sequences were derived from unstimulated CD8+ T cells sorted from spleen or lymph node cells, sampled before intestinal transplant. These receptor sequences come from a human donor who received an intestinal transplant. Both conserved end residues are part of each CDR3. Fields, in order: J gene, clone size, V gene, D gene, CDR3 protein, CDR3 DNA. The D gene is left open where the match is weak. The size of a clone is reported for some rows only, either as once, few or many, or as a class for expanded clones.

J gene: TRBJ2-1; clone size: -; V gene: TRBV5-6; D gene: TRBD1; CDR3 protein: CASSSRTGHYNEQFF; CDR3 DNA: TGTGCCAGCAGCTCCCGGACAGGCCACTACAATGAGCAGTTCTTC
J gene: TRBJ1-2; clone size: -; V gene: TRBV25-1; D gene: -; CDR3 protein: CASSPDRKNYGYTF; CDR3 DNA: TGTGCCAGCAGTCCCGACAGAAAGAACTATGGCTACACCTTC
J gene: TRBJ2-2; clone size: -; V gene: TRBV9; D gene: TRBD2; CDR3 protein: CASSHGLAGENTGELFF; CDR3 DNA: TGTGCCAGCAGTCATGGACTAGCGGGGGAAAACACCGGGGAGCTGTTTTTT
J gene: TRBJ2-1; clone size: once; V gene: TRBV6-5; D gene: TRBD1; CDR3 protein: CASSSPGQGYNEQFF; CDR3 DNA: TGTGCCAGCAGTTCCCCGGGACAGGGGTACAATGAGCAGTTCTTC
J gene: TRBJ1-1; clone size: -; V gene: TRBV6-5; D gene: -; CDR3 protein: CASTLGGVNTEAFF; CDR3 DNA: TGTGCCAGCACCTTAGGGGGGGTGAACACTGAAGCTTTCTTT
J gene: TRBJ2-3; clone size: few; V gene: TRBV9; D gene: -; CDR3 protein: CASSVGGGGTDTQYF; CDR3 DNA: TGTGCCAGCAGCGTAGGAGGGGGGGGCACAGATACGCAGTATTTT
J gene: TRBJ2-7; clone size: -; V gene: TRBV5-5; D gene: TRBD2; CDR3 protein: CASSVGGGSYEQYF; CDR3 DNA: TGTGCCAGCAGCGTGGGGGGGGGCTCCTACGAGCAGTACTTC
J gene: TRBJ2-3; clone size: -; V gene: TRBV7-3; D gene: -; CDR3 protein: CASSLWQGGDTQYF; CDR3 DNA: TGTGCCAGCAGCTTATGGCAGGGGGGAGATACGCAGTATTTT
J gene: TRBJ1-2; clone size: -; V gene: TRBV27; D gene: TRBD1; CDR3 protein: CASSLGTGDGYTF; CDR3 DNA: TGTGCCAGCAGTCTCGGGACAGGGGATGGCTACACCTTC
J gene: TRBJ2-2; clone size: -; V gene: TRBV6-4; D gene: TRBD2; CDR3 protein: CASSDRGDMGTGELFF; CDR3 DNA: TGTGCCAGCAGTGATCGGGGGGATATGGGCACCGGGGAGCTGTTTTTT
J gene: TRBJ2-7; clone size: -; V gene: TRBV27; D gene: -; CDR3 protein: CASSSRVSSYEQYF; CDR3 DNA: TGTGCCAGCAGTTCCAGGGTCAGCTCCTACGAGCAGTACTTC
J gene: TRBJ2-5; clone size: -; V gene: TRBV9; D gene: -; CDR3 protein: CASSVDDWRRGETQYF; CDR3 DNA: TGTGCCAGCAGCGTAGATGATTGGCGGAGGGGAGAGACCCAGTACTTC
J gene: TRBJ1-1; clone size: -; V gene: TRBV7-6; D gene: -; CDR3 protein: CASSLDPGDGAFF; CDR3 DNA: TGTGCCAGCAGCTTAGACCCAGGCGATGGGGCTTTCTTT
J gene: TRBJ1-5; clone size: -; V gene: TRBV6-5; D gene: -; CDR3 protein: CASSYGPRNQPQHF; CDR3 DNA: TGTGCCAGCAGTTACGGGCCCCGCAATCAGCCCCAGCATTTT
J gene: TRBJ2-1; clone size: few; V gene: TRBV7-9; D gene: TRBD2; CDR3 protein: CASSLGAGGAWDEQFF; CDR3 DNA: TGTGCCAGCAGCTTAGGAGCGGGGGGGGCCTGGGATGAGCAGTTCTTC
J gene: TRBJ2-7; clone size: -; V gene: TRBV7-9; D gene: -; CDR3 protein: CASSLSLQPYEQYF; CDR3 DNA: TGTGCCAGCAGCTTGTCGCTACAGCCCTACGAGCAGTACTTC
J gene: TRBJ2-7; clone size: -; V gene: TRBV7-8; D gene: -; CDR3 protein: CASTPGPTMGEQYF; CDR3 DNA: TGTGCCAGCACCCCAGGGCCCACTATGGGGGAGCAGTACTTC
J gene: TRBJ2-7; clone size: -; V gene: TRBV10-3; D gene: -; CDR3 protein: CAIGQGPYEQYF; CDR3 DNA: TGTGCCATCGGTCAGGGCCCCTACGAGCAGTACTTC
J gene: TRBJ1-1; clone size: -; V gene: TRBV9; D gene: TRBD1; CDR3 protein: CASSVGGGTDTEAFF; CDR3 DNA: TGTGCCAGCAGCGTAGGAGGGGGGACAGACACTGAAGCTTTCTTT
J gene: TRBJ1-5; clone size: -; V gene: TRBV7-9; D gene: -; CDR3 protein: CASSGGAQPQHF; CDR3 DNA: TGTGCCAGCAGCGGTGGAGCCCAGCCCCAGCATTTT
J gene: TRBJ2-7; clone size: -; V gene: TRBV10-2; D gene: TRBD2; CDR3 protein: CATGGSGAYEQYF; CDR3 DNA: TGCGCCACCGGGGGGAGCGGCGCCTACGAGCAGTACTTC
J gene: TRBJ2-1; clone size: -; V gene: TRBV7-8; D gene: TRBD1; CDR3 protein: CASSLEQGNEQFF; CDR3 DNA: TGTGCCAGCAGCTTAGAACAGGGGAATGAGCAGTTCTTC
J gene: TRBJ2-1; clone size: -; V gene: TRBV29-1; D gene: TRBD2; CDR3 protein: CSVEETKRGGLFF; CDR3 DNA: TGCAGCGTTGAAGAAACCAAGCGGGGGGGCCTGTTCTTC
J gene: TRBJ1-5; clone size: once; V gene: TRBV5-5; D gene: -; CDR3 protein: CASSLAWGQTNQPQHF; CDR3 DNA: TGTGCCAGCAGCTTGGCCTGGGGCCAGACTAATCAGCCCCAGCATTTT
J gene: TRBJ2-7; clone size: once; V gene: TRBV1; D gene: -; CDR3 protein: CTSSQGGAVYEQYF; CDR3 DNA: TGCACCAGCAGCCAAGGCGGGGCGGTCTACGAGCAGTACTTC
J gene: TRBJ1-4; clone size: -; V gene: TRBV9; D gene: -; CDR3 protein: CASSAGGGYNEKLFF; CDR3 DNA: TGTGCCAGCAGCGCCGGTGGGGGCTATAATGAAAAACTGTTTTTT
J gene: TRBJ1-1; clone size: -; V gene: TRBV10-3; D gene: -; CDR3 protein: CAISTGSSGTEAFF; CDR3 DNA: TGTGCCATCAGCACAGGGTCATCGGGCACTGAAGCTTTCTTT
J gene: TRBJ2-3; clone size: -; V gene: TRBV9; D gene: -; CDR3 protein: CASSVDRVRADTQYF; CDR3 DNA: TGTGCCAGCAGCGTAGACAGGGTGCGGGCAGATACGCAGTATTTT
J gene: TRBJ1-2; clone size: -; V gene: TRBV6-1; D gene: -; CDR3 protein: CASSELGTGLGPNYGYTF; CDR3 DNA: TGTGCCAGCAGTGAATTGGGAACAGGGCTTGGCCCTAACTATGGCTACACCTTC
J gene: TRBJ1-1; clone size: -; V gene: TRBV19; D gene: -; CDR3 protein: CASSGPRGAFF; CDR3 DNA: TGTGCCAGTAGTGGGCCCCGTGGAGCTTTCTTT
J gene: TRBJ2-1; clone size: -; V gene: TRBV7-9; D gene: -; CDR3 protein: CASTYPIANEQFF; CDR3 DNA: TGTGCCAGCACCTACCCGATCGCCAATGAGCAGTTCTTC
J gene: TRBJ2-1; clone size: -; V gene: TRBV6-5; D gene: -; CDR3 protein: CASSYWGGEQFF; CDR3 DNA: TGTGCCAGCAGTTACTGGGGAGGTGAGCAGTTCTTC
J gene: TRBJ2-7; clone size: -; V gene: TRBV5-1; D gene: -; CDR3 protein: CASSLMESYEQYF; CDR3 DNA: TGCGCCAGCAGCTTGATGGAGTCTTACGAGCAGTACTTC
J gene: TRBJ2-5; clone size: once; V gene: TRBV7-6; D gene: -; CDR3 protein: CASSPGSTQETQYF; CDR3 DNA: TGTGCCAGCAGCCCCGGGAGTACACAAGAGACCCAGTACTTC
J gene: TRBJ1-1; clone size: -; V gene: TRBV11-2; D gene: TRBD1; CDR3 protein: CASSRTGSEAFF; CDR3 DNA: TGTGCCAGCAGCCGGACAGGTTCTGAAGCTTTCTTT
J gene: TRBJ1-1; clone size: -; V gene: TRBV2; D gene: -; CDR3 protein: CASSDGGGRVTEAFF; CDR3 DNA: TGTGCCAGCAGTGACGGGGGGGGTAGGGTAACTGAAGCTTTCTTT
J gene: TRBJ2-1; clone size: -; V gene: TRBV5-1; D gene: -; CDR3 protein: CASSPKATRIYNEQFF; CDR3 DNA: TGCGCCAGCAGCCCCAAAGCGACTAGAATCTACAATGAGCAGTTCTTC
J gene: TRBJ2-1; clone size: -; V gene: TRBV19; D gene: TRBD2; CDR3 protein: CASRTTSGGAWHEQFF; CDR3 DNA: TGTGCCAGTAGGACGACTAGCGGGGGGGCATGGCATGAGCAGTTCTTC
J gene: TRBJ2-7; clone size: -; V gene: TRBV13; D gene: TRBD1; CDR3 protein: CASTQGFPYEQYF; CDR3 DNA: TGTGCCAGCACACAGGGGTTTCCCTACGAGCAGTACTTC
J gene: TRBJ1-2; clone size: -; V gene: TRBV4-1; D gene: -; CDR3 protein: CASSQEEGVHGYTF; CDR3 DNA: TGCGCCAGCAGCCAAGAAGAAGGGGTCCACGGCTACACCTTC
J gene: TRBJ2-7; clone size: -; V gene: TRBV9; D gene: TRBD1; CDR3 protein: CASSVGGQGTYEQYF; CDR3 DNA: TGTGCCAGCAGCGTAGGGGGACAGGGCACCTACGAGCAGTACTTC
J gene: TRBJ2-7; clone size: -; V gene: TRBV9; D gene: TRBD2; CDR3 protein: CASSVGAGGAREQYF; CDR3 DNA: TGTGCCAGCAGCGTTGGGGCGGGGGGGGCTCGAGAGCAGTACTTC
J gene: TRBJ1-5; clone size: -; V gene: TRBV5-1; D gene: -; CDR3 protein: CTSSFFPEDQPQHF; CDR3 DNA: TGCACCAGCAGCTTCTTCCCCGAGGATCAGCCCCAGCATTTT
J gene: TRBJ2-7; clone size: -; V gene: TRBV27; D gene: TRBD1; CDR3 protein: CASSLSGQGAYEQYF; CDR3 DNA: TGTGCCAGCAGTTTATCCGGACAGGGGGCTTACGAGCAGTACTTC
J gene: TRBJ2-1; clone size: -; V gene: TRBV6-5; D gene: -; CDR3 protein: CASREDSLNEQFF; CDR3 DNA: TGTGCCAGCAGAGAGGACAGCCTCAATGAGCAGTTCTTC
J gene: TRBJ2-7; clone size: -; V gene: TRBV11-2; D gene: TRBD1; CDR3 protein: CASSLPPGTGYEQYF; CDR3 DNA: TGTGCCAGCAGCTTACCACCCGGGACAGGGTACGAGCAGTACTTC
J gene: TRBJ1-2; clone size: -; V gene: TRBV9; D gene: TRBD1; CDR3 protein: CASSDTSGWTGDGYTF; CDR3 DNA: TGTGCCAGCAGCGACACTTCCGGCTGGACAGGGGATGGCTACACCTTC
J gene: TRBJ2-1; clone size: -; V gene: TRBV15; D gene: TRBD1; CDR3 protein: CATTTDRLDNEQFF; CDR3 DNA: TGTGCCACCACCACGGACAGGCTAGACAATGAGCAGTTCTTC